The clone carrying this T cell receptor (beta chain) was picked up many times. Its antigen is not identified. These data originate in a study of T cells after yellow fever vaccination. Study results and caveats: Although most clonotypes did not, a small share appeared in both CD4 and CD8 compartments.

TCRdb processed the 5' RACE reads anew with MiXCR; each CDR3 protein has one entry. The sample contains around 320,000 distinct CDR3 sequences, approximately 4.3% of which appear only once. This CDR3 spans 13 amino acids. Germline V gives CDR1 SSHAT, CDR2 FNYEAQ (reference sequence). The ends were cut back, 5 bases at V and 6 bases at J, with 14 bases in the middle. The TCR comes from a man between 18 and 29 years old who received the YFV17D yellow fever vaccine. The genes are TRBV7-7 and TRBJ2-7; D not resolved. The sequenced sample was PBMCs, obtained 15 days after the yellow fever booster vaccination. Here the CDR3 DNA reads TGTGCCAGCAGCCCAGGAGTTCTAGGCGAGCAGTACTTC. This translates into CASSPGVLGEQYF.